This T cell receptor (beta chain) appears in the sequencing data of a study of shared clonotypes between healthy human individuals. Germline loops: CDR1 MGHDK, CDR2 SYGVNS. Deletions cut 3 bases from V and 3 bases from J, with 12 bases between. This CDR3 comprises 15 residues. Regarding the study as a whole: The study's rarefaction showed incomplete sorted-subset sequencing despite large depth.

A word on this clone: The antigen remains undetermined.

Splitting of each subset's genomic DNA was done evenly across several immunoSEQ plates. Method: immunoSEQ multiplex PCR; TCRdb's copy keeps in-frame clones and lacks some. The repertoire holds approximately 620,000 clones, around 97% seen once, with approximately 0.057% in the top ten. The gene calls are TRBV25-1 and TRBJ2-4; D is undetermined. The sample consisted of naive CD4+ T cells sorted from blood. The subset denotes: CD45RA+ positively selected. The source is a woman aged 25 to 39 in good health. The CDR3 is CASSEVQIVKNIQYF. DNA of the CDR3: TGTGCCAGCAGTGAGGTACAGATCGTCAAAAACATTCAGTACTTC.